The sequence of this T cell receptor (beta chain) was determined in a study of CD8+CD57+ T cells in acquired aplastic anemia. Study results and caveats: Patients and controls turned out to have 25 to 35 CD8+ CDR3 sequences in common.

For this clonotype: Its matching antigen is unknown.

Per the germline V gene, CDR1 is SEHNR and CDR2 is FQNEAQ (reference sequence). The CDR3 totals 15 residues. V lost 3 bases to trimming and J lost 6 bases, with 17 bases between them. Genomic DNA, the template, was used for profiling of the TCR beta VDJ and CDR3. In TCRdb, the reads were re-called with MiXCR into one record per CDR3 protein. The profile shows 150,000 to 200,000 distinct CDR3 sequences, roughly half of them singletons. Sequencing was performed on sorted CD4+, CD8+, or CD8+CD57+ T cells (not recorded which) from PBMCs. The J gene is TRBJ1-1, the V gene TRBV7-9; unclear D gene. This TCR was recovered from a human donor in good health. The CDR3 DNA reads as TGTGCCAGCAGCTTGCAGGAGCCCTTTAAGGCTGAAGCTTTCTTT. Translated: CASSLQEPFKAEAFF. Together with reference TRBV7-9 and TRBJ1-1, the CDR3 gives the full variable domain: DTGVSQNPRHKITKRGQNVTFRCDPISEHNRLYWYRQTLGQGPEFLTYFQNEAQLEKSRLLSDRFSAERPKGSFSTLEIQRTEQGDSAMYLCASSLQEPFKAEAFFGQGTRLTVV.